These 31 T cell receptor beta chains were all obtained from the same sample, sequenced in a study of graft-versus-host responses after intestinal transplantation. These TCRs are of unknown antigen specificity. The assay was immunoSEQ multiplex PCR, and TCRdb's table has in-frame clones only and misses some. The data show some 86,000 clones, roughly 91% seen once. The specimen was unstimulated CD4+ T cells sorted from spleen or lymph node cells, collected before intestinal transplant. These receptors were taken from a human donor who received an intestinal transplant.

This clone was seen a single time. In nucleotides, the CDR3 is TGTGCCAGCAGCTTAGCAGCGGGGAACTCCTACAATGAGCAGTTCTTC. Translated, it gives CASSLAAGNSYNEQFF. The J gene is TRBJ2-1, the V gene TRBV7-9, with 7 bases matching TRBD2. Losses at the gene ends were 0 bases for V and 0 bases for J; bases not matched to a gene: 2. The CDR3 sequence is 16 residues long. Germline CDR1 and CDR2: SEHNR and FQNEAQ (reference sequence). The full variable domain, in which reference TRBV7-9 and TRBJ2-1 provide the parts outside the CDR3, is DTGVSQNPRHKITKRGQNVTFRCDPISEHNRLYWYRQTLGQGPEFLTYFQNEAQLEKSRLLSDRFSAERPKGSFSTLEIQRTEQGDSAMYLCASSLAAGNSYNEQFFGPGTRLTVL.

The chain is built from TRBV5-1 and TRBJ1-1; TRBD1 agrees at 8 bases. V trimming: 1 base; J trimming: 0 bases; junction bases outside the gene matches: 5. The CDR3 sequence is 16 residues long. Germline CDR1 and CDR2: SGHRS and YFSETQ. Here the CDR3 DNA reads TGCGCCAGCAGCTTGCCCCGACAGGGGATGAACACTGAAGCTTTCTTT. Its protein is CASSLPRQGMNTEAFF.

Points on this clone: The same CDR3 arises from other DNA sequences in this sample as well. The J gene is TRBJ2-3, the V gene TRBV9; weak D call: TRBD1 (5 bases). Germline CDR1 SGDLS, CDR2 YYNGEE. V lost 0 bases to trimming and J lost 0 bases, with 5 bases between them. This CDR3 region has 14 residues. CDR3: CASSVGQSTDTQYF. CDR3 nucleotides: TGTGCCAGCAGCGTAGGACAGAGCACAGATACGCAGTATTTT.

The chain couples TRBV11-3 to TRBJ1-3; TRBD1 might be the D (6 bases). The ends were cut back, 5 bases at V and 2 bases at J, with 13 bases in the middle. CDR3 length equals 15 residues. The germline gives CDR1 SGHNT, CDR2 YENEEA. CDR3 sequence (DNA): TGTGCCAGCAGCCAGGGGAGGGGAACTGGAAACACCATATATTTT. Translation gives CASSQGRGTGNTIYF.

DNA of the CDR3: TGTGCCAGCAGCTTACAGTGGGGCGACACTGAAGCTTTCTTT. Amino acids: CASSLQWGDTEAFF. V and J are TRBV7-2 and TRBJ1-1; D perhaps matches TRBD1 (5 bases). The CDR3 is 14 residues long. Trimming cost V 2 bases and J 3 bases, with 10 bases left between them. Germline CDR1 reads SGHTA; CDR2 reads FQGNSA. Full variable domain (remainder filled in from reference TRBV7-2 and TRBJ1-1): GAGVSQSPSNKVTEKGKDVELRCDPISGHTALYWYRQSLGQGLEFLIYFQGNSAPDKSGLPSDRFSAERTGGSVSTLTIQRTQQEDSAVYLCASSLQWGDTEAFFGQGTRLTVV.

This clone was found once. The CDR3 reads CASSRGQIYEQYF. CDR3 in DNA: TGTGCCAGCAGCCGAGGACAGATTTACGAGCAGTACTTC. The chain uses TRBV7-6 and TRBJ2-7; perhaps TRBD1 as D (6 bases). This CDR3 comprises 13 residues. The V end lost 5 bases, the J end lost 4 bases, and 12 bases lay between the germline ends. Germline V gene sequence: CDR1 SGHVS, CDR2 FNYEAQ.

The rearrangement links TRBV29-1 to TRBJ2-3; D not certain. The V end was cut by 4 bases, the J end by 5 bases, with 19 bases between. CDR3 length: 15 amino acids. Germline CDR1 SQVTM, CDR2 ANQGSEA. In nucleotides, the CDR3 is TGCAGCGTTGCATTTTCGAATTCCCAGATAGATACGCAGTATTTT. Translation gives CSVAFSNSQIDTQYF.

The CDR3 nucleotides read TGCGCCAGCAGCCCCGGCCAGGGCAATCAGCCCCAGCATTTT. This gives the protein CASSPGQGNQPQHF. This chain connects TRBV5-1 to TRBJ1-5; unclear D gene. This CDR3 has 14 amino acids. With 4 bases removed from V and 2 bases from J, the gap between germline ends came to 10 bases. CDR1 is SGHRS, CDR2 YFSETQ, per germline.

In its sample, this clone was seen once. The rearrangement uses TRBV12-5 and TRBJ1-2; D is unresolved. V dropped 0 bases and J dropped 5 bases, with 10 bases sitting between them. Per germline, CDR1 LGHNT and CDR2 FRNRAP. This CDR3 spans 14 amino acids. The DNA of the CDR3 is TGTGCTAGTGGTTTGGTGTCTCCGGGATATGGCTACACCTTC. It specifies CASGLVSPGYGYTF.

The chain uses TRBV5-1 and TRBJ2-7; 10 bases are a match to TRBD2. The CDR3 runs 16 residues. The trim removed 4 bases at V and 2 bases at J, leaving 9 bases unmatched. CDR1 is SGHRS, CDR2 YFSETQ, per germline. The CDR3 sequence is CASSPRASGGTYEQYF. CDR3 nucleotides: TGCGCCAGCAGCCCACGAGCTAGCGGGGGAACCTACGAGCAGTACTTC.

V and J are TRBV5-8 and TRBJ1-5; D is undetermined. The CDR3 contains 16 residues. Looked up from germline, CDR1 is SGHTS and CDR2 is YDEGEE. The V end was cut by 4 bases, the J end by 11 bases, with 25 bases between. CDR3 in DNA: TGTGCCAGCAGCCGACTAACTGCAGGCATCGGGCGGACCCAGCATTTT. As protein: CASSRLTAGIGRTQHF.

The chain is built from TRBV19 and TRBJ2-7, with D possibly matching TRBD1 (6 bases). Trimming took 6 bases from V and 2 from J, leaving 14 bases between them. Per germline, CDR1 LNHDA and CDR2 SQIVND (reference sequence). The CDR3 extends over 14 amino acids. The CDR3 nucleotides are TGTGCCAGTAGGGGGACAAGGCCCCCCTACGAGCAGTACTTC. It yields the protein CASRGTRPPYEQYF.

The chain recombines TRBV11-2 with TRBJ2-1, with D maybe TRBD1 (5 bases). Trimming shortened V by 5 bases and J by 8 bases, and 22 bases separated the two germline ends. The V gene's germline CDR1 is SGHAT and CDR2 FQNNGV. The CDR3 contains 16 residues. CDR3 bases: TGTGCCAGCAGCCGACAGTATAGCCTCACGAACGATGAGCAGTTCTTC. Translating it yields CASSRQYSLTNDEQFF.

Turning to this clone: Other nucleotide sequences from this sample produce the same CDR3. The J gene is TRBJ1-3, the V gene TRBV7-2, with D uncertain. The V gene lost 6 bases and the J gene lost 0 bases, with 12 bases spanning the gap. Germline V gives CDR1 SGHTA, CDR2 FQGNSA. The CDR3 extends over 15 amino acids. The CDR3 loop is CASRKTGSSGNTIYF. The CDR3 DNA follows: TGTGCCAGCAGAAAGACGGGGAGCTCTGGAAACACCATATATTTT.

The chain combines TRBV7-2 with TRBJ2-7; the D is unclear. Germline CDR1 SGHTA, CDR2 FQGNSA. Trimming took 2 bases from V and 2 from J, leaving 10 bases between them. The CDR3 has 14 residues. The CDR3 bases are TGTGCCAGCAGCTTATCCGGGTCCGCCTACGAGCAGTACTTC. Translated: CASSLSGSAYEQYF.

This clone was seen a single time. The V and J genes are TRBV4-3 and TRBJ1-1; 7 bases fit TRBD1. V trimming: 4 bases; J trimming: 1 base; junction bases outside the gene matches: 3. In germline, CDR1 is LGHNA, CDR2 YSLEER. The CDR3 totals 14 residues. CDR3 region: CASSPTGRNTEAFF. DNA for the CDR3: TGCGCCAGCAGCCCGACAGGGAGGAACACTGAAGCTTTCTTT.

The chain joins TRBV6-1 to TRBJ2-7; 7 bases map to TRBD1. This CDR3 contains 15 residues. Germline V gene lookup returns CDR1 MNHNS and CDR2 SASEGT. With V trimmed by 3 bases and J by 5 bases, 10 bases remained unmatched. CDR3: CASSDPRQGINEQYF. The DNA of the CDR3 is TGTGCCAGCAGTGACCCTCGACAGGGAATCAACGAGCAGTACTTC.

This clone was seen a few times. The rearrangement uses TRBV2 and TRBJ2-7; possible D gene TRBD2, 5 bases. The V end was cut by 3 bases, the J end by 3 bases, with 9 bases between. Germline V CDR1 and CDR2: SNHLY, FYNNEI. The CDR3 covers 13 residues. The CDR3 nucleotides read TGTGCCAGCAGTGATTCAGGAGGCTACGAGCAGTACTTC. As protein: CASSDSGGYEQYF. The whole variable domain, filled in from reference TRBV2 and TRBJ2-7, reads EPEVTQTPSHQVTQMGQEVILRCVPISNHLYFYWYRQILGQKVEFLVSFYNNEISEKSEIFDDQFSVERPDGSNFTLKIRSTKLEDSAMYFCASSDSGGYEQYFGPGTRLTVT.

The rearrangement joins TRBV15 to TRBJ2-1; 7 positions agree with TRBD2. CDR3 size: 14 residues. V lost 2 bases, J lost 6 bases, and 4 bases stayed unmatched. Looked up from germline, CDR1 is LNHNV and CDR2 is YYDKDF (reference sequence). CDR3 loop: CATSRPSGGNEQFF. The CDR3 DNA sequence: TGTGCCACCAGCAGACCCTCGGGGGGCAATGAGCAGTTCTTC.

The rearrangement links TRBV9 to TRBJ2-3; no clear D. From germline, CDR1 is SGDLS and CDR2 YYNGEE. The CDR3 extends over 16 amino acids. V dropped 0 bases and J dropped 2 bases, with 13 bases sitting between them. Here the CDR3 DNA reads TGTGCCAGCAGCGTAGTCTTAGCTGCCCCCACAGATACGCAGTATTTT. Translating it yields CASSVVLAAPTDTQYF.

This clone was found once. The chain employs TRBV19 and TRBJ2-1; 13 positions agree with TRBD2. The V and J ends lost 7 bases and 5 bases, in that order; junction bases with no gene match: 5. CDR3 length: 15 amino acids. Germline CDR1 reads LNHDA; CDR2 reads SQIVND (reference sequence). The CDR3 DNA is TGTGCCAGTAAACTAGCGGGGGGGCCGAACAATGAGCAGTTCTTC. This gives the protein CASKLAGGPNNEQFF.

The V and J genes are TRBV5-6 and TRBJ2-2; no reliable D call. V gave up 4 bases and J gave up 1 base, with 8 bases separating them. CDR3 size: 14 residues. CDR1 and CDR2 (germline): SGHDT, YYEEEE. This chain's CDR3 is CASSNRVNTGELFF. CDR3 coding DNA: TGTGCCAGCAGCAATCGGGTGAACACCGGGGAGCTGTTTTTT.

This sequence joins TRBV29-1 and TRBJ1-1, with TRBD1 identical over 7 bases. Per the germline V gene, CDR1 is SQVTM and CDR2 is ANQGSEA. The CDR3 is 17 amino acids. J gave up 5 bases and V 2 bases, and 17 bases lay outside the gene matches. CDR3 bases: TGCAGCGTTGAATGGCCGCAAAGCAGGGGGGAATGGACTGAAGCTTTCTTT. Protein: CSVEWPQSRGEWTEAFF.

J is TRBJ2-1 and V is TRBV11-3; 7 bases map to TRBD2. Germline CDR1 and CDR2: SGHNT and YENEEA. V lost 1 base, J lost 0 bases, and 9 bases stayed unmatched. The CDR3 has 18 residues. The CDR3: CASSLAGGFFGSYNEQFF. The CDR3 bases are TGTGCCAGCAGCTTAGCGGGAGGATTTTTCGGCTCCTACAATGAGCAGTTCTTC.

This chain links TRBV27 with TRBJ2-3; 8 bases align to TRBD1. V lost 3 bases, J lost 0 bases, and 8 bases stayed unmatched. The CDR3 extends over 17 amino acids. CDR1 is MNHEY, CDR2 SMNVEV, per germline (reference sequence). The DNA of the CDR3 is TGTGCCAGCAGTTTTCGGGACAGGAGACCTAGCACAGATACGCAGTATTTT. Translated: CASSFRDRRPSTDTQYF.

The chain carries TRBV4-1 and TRBJ2-2; a weak D match, TRBD1 (6 bases). The CDR3 loop spans 17 amino acids. V was clipped by 3 bases and J by 1 base, with 15 bases between them. The V gene's germline CDR1 is MGHRA and CDR2 YSYEKL. CDR3 residues: CASSQYQDRLNTGELFF. The CDR3 bases are TGCGCCAGCAGCCAGTACCAGGACAGATTGAACACCGGGGAGCTGTTTTTT.

This clone was recorded once. CDR3 nucleotides: TGTGCCAGCAGACCCGGTACTGGAAACACCATATATTTT. This sequence encodes CASRPGTGNTIYF. The chain combines TRBV7-2 with TRBJ1-3; D remains ambiguous. V was trimmed by 6 bases and J by 2 bases, leaving 8 bases between them. Germline V CDR1 and CDR2: SGHTA, FQGNSA. This CDR3 is built from 13 residues. The variable domain in full, with the rest retrieved from reference TRBV7-2 and TRBJ1-3, is GAGVSQSPSNKVTEKGKDVELRCDPISGHTALYWYRQSLGQGLEFLIYFQGNSAPDKSGLPSDRFSAERTGGSVSTLTIQRTQQEDSAVYLCASRPGTGNTIYFGEGSWLTVV.

The V gene is TRBV6-6, the J gene TRBJ2-7; 10 bases match TRBD2. Germline lookup yields CDR1 MNHNY and CDR2 SVGAGI (reference sequence). The V gene end was trimmed by 9 bases and the J gene end by 3 bases; junction bases not matched to a gene: 2. The CDR3 is 12 residues long. CDR3 sequence: CASSGGHYEQYF. Here the CDR3 DNA reads TGTGCCAGTAGCGGGGGGCACTACGAGCAGTACTTC.

The J gene is TRBJ2-3, the V gene TRBV27, with D perhaps TRBD2 (6 bases). The V gene's germline CDR1 is MNHEY and CDR2 SMNVEV (reference sequence). This CDR3 comprises 15 residues. V gave up 1 base and J gave up 1 base, with 9 bases separating them. The DNA of the CDR3 is TGTGCCAGCAGTTTATGGTTAGCGGGCACAGATACGCAGTATTTT. Translated, it gives CASSLWLAGTDTQYF.

The CDR3 here is CASSLGQSKSDYGYTF. DNA of the CDR3: TGTGCCAGCAGCTTAGGACAGAGTAAAAGTGACTATGGCTACACCTTC. This chain links TRBV7-6 with TRBJ1-2; weak D call: TRBD1 (5 bases). The germline V gene has CDR1 SGHVS and CDR2 FNYEAQ. The CDR3 spans 16 residues. V was shortened by 1 base and J by 3 bases, with 15 bases between the two germline ends.

V gene TRBV6-6 combines with J gene TRBJ1-4; possible D gene TRBD1, 5 bases. The CDR3 extends over 15 amino acids. Germline V gene lookup returns CDR1 MNHNY and CDR2 SVGAGI (reference sequence). V was pared by 7 bases and J by 6 bases, with 18 bases between. The DNA of the CDR3 is TGTGCCAGCACCTCCCGGCCAGGGAGGGATGAAAAACTGTTTTTT. Translated, it gives CASTSRPGRDEKLFF.